The 29 T cell receptor beta chains in this list originate from one sample, sequenced in a study of type 1 regulatory T cells. These receptors lack a known antigen. Each CDR3 protein gets one entry after TCRdb re-called the reads with MiXCR. Of 60,000 to 70,000 distinct CDR3 sequences in the sample, roughly half are singletons; the top ten hold roughly 2.2%. The source material was cultured non-Tr1 T cells, either the whole culture or a sorted T cell fraction (not recorded which). The receptors were gathered from a human donor in good health.

The V gene is TRBV7-2, the J gene TRBJ2-1; tentative D call: TRBD1 (6 bases). The CDR3 has 13 residues. Trimming cost V 5 bases and J 8 bases, with 13 bases left between them. In germline, CDR1 is SGHTA, CDR2 FQGNSA. The CDR3 DNA reads as TGTGCCAGCAGCGGGGGCCGGGCGTATGAGCAGTTCTTC. Protein sequence: CASSGGRAYEQFF.

This clonotype was seen a few times. This sequence joins TRBV20-1 and TRBJ2-1; either TRBD1 or TRBD2 may supply D (6 bases each). Germline values: CDR1 DFQATT, CDR2 SNEGSKA (reference sequence). Deletions cut 3 bases from V and 2 bases from J, with 11 bases between. The CDR3 length is 14 residues. Here the CDR3 DNA reads TGCAGTGCTAGGAGGGGGGTTCCCTACAATGAGCAGTTCTTC. This gives the protein CSARRGVPYNEQFF.

Remarks on this clonotype: Here the CDR3 omits its conserved ending phenylalanine or tryptophan, so a read error is the likely source. The V call is TRBV7-8, the J call TRBJ1-1; 9 bases align to TRBD1. Germline V gene data show CDR1 as SGHVS and CDR2 as FQNEAQ. This CDR3 is 16 amino acids long. V lost 0 bases to trimming and J lost 0 bases; unmatched junction nucleotides: 2. CDR3 protein: CASSLAGQGMNTEAFL. Written as DNA, the CDR3 is TGTGCCAGCAGCTTAGCCGGACAGGGGATGAACACTGAAGCTTTCCTT.

V gene TRBV7-8 combines with J gene TRBJ2-2, with D possibly matching TRBD1 (6 bases). V lost 6 bases, J lost 0 bases, and 8 bases lay in between. Germline V gene lookup returns CDR1 SGHVS and CDR2 FQNEAQ. There are 14 residues in the CDR3. The CDR3 sequence is CASRGDTNTGELFF. In DNA, the CDR3 is TGTGCCAGCAGGGGGGACACGAACACCGGGGAGCTGTTTTTT. The variable domain in full, with the rest retrieved from reference TRBV7-8 and TRBJ2-2, is GAGVSQSPRYKVAKRGQDVALRCDPISGHVSLFWYQQALGQGPEFLTYFQNEAQLDKSGLPSDRFFAERPEGSVSTLKIQRTQQEDSAVYLCASRGDTNTGELFFGEGSRLTVL.

This clonotype was seen a few times. This chain links TRBV7-9 with TRBJ1-5, with 8 bases fitting TRBD1. CDR1 is SEHNR and CDR2 is FQNEAQ in the germline V gene (reference sequence). This CDR3 spans 16 amino acids. Trimming at V came to 0 bases and at J to 9 bases, leaving 10 bases not matched to a gene. DNA for the CDR3: TGTGCCAGCAGCTTAGCGAGGGGGGGCGACAGGGGGCCCCAGCATTTT. Encoded protein: CASSLARGGDRGPQHF. Using reference TRBV7-9 and TRBJ1-5 for the parts outside the CDR3, the full variable domain is DTGVSQNPRHKITKRGQNVTFRCDPISEHNRLYWYRQTLGQGPEFLTYFQNEAQLEKSRLLSDRFSAERPKGSFSTLEIQRTEQGDSAMYLCASSLARGGDRGPQHFGDGTRLSIL.

In nucleotides, the CDR3 is TGTGCCAGCCAAGAACAGGCGGGCACTGAAGCTTTCTTT. As protein: CASQEQAGTEAFF. This rearrangement joins TRBV7-9 to TRBJ1-1; D possibly corresponds to TRBD1 (5 bases). Deletions cut 8 bases from V and 4 bases from J, with 14 bases between. The germline V gene has CDR1 SEHNR and CDR2 FQNEAQ (reference sequence). The CDR3 loop spans 13 amino acids.

The genes are TRBV6-2 or TRBV6-3 and TRBJ1-6, with no clear D. With 6 bases removed from V and 4 bases from J, the gap between germline ends came to 10 bases. CDR3 length equals 14 residues. Germline V lookup: CDR1 MNHEY, CDR2 SVGEGT. Here the CDR3 DNA reads TGTGCCAGCAGCAACCGGGATTATAATTCACCCCTCCACTTT. This gives the protein CASSNRDYNSPLHF.

The chain is built from TRBV29-1 and TRBJ1-2; a weak D match, TRBD1 (5 bases). The V end was cut by 7 bases, the J end by 1 base, with 16 bases between. The CDR3 spans 14 residues. CDR1 is SQVTM, CDR2 ANQGSEA, per germline. The CDR3 nucleotides are TGCAGCGCCATTAATTGGGGGGATAACTATGGCTACACCTTC. As protein: CSAINWGDNYGYTF.

V usage is TRBV28 and J usage is TRBJ2-7, with D perhaps matching TRBD1 (5 bases). Germline-derived CDR1 and CDR2 are MDHEN and SYDVKM. Trimming removed 6 bases from V and 7 bases from J, with 22 bases in between. The length of the CDR3 is 15 residues. The CDR3 region has the DNA TGTGCCAGCAGCAGAAGAGGAACAGGCGGTTATGAGCAGTACTTC. This translates into CASSRRGTGGYEQYF.

Comment on this clonotype: A single base separates this from a much larger clone, so it may be a read error. V is TRBV12-3 or TRBV12-4 and J is TRBJ2-2; the match to TRBD2 covers 9 bases. V lost 8 bases to trimming and J lost 2 bases; unmatched junction nucleotides: 12. The CDR3 length is 17 residues. CDR3 DNA: TGTGCCAGCGGCCGACGTAGGACTAGCGTCAACACCGGGGAGCTGTTTTTT. Translation: CASGRRRTSVNTGELFF.

This clonotype was seen a few times. Given the absence of the conserved phenylalanine or tryptophan at the CDR3 end, a read error is likely. The chain is built from TRBV4-3 and TRBJ2-1; TRBD2 agrees at 9 bases. This CDR3 comprises 15 residues. J was trimmed by 6 bases and V by 0 bases; bases with no gene match: 3. In germline, CDR1 is LGHNA, CDR2 YSLEER. CDR3 sequence reads: CASSQDAGGPNEQFS. In DNA, the CDR3 is TGCGCCAGCAGCCAAGACGCGGGGGGGCCCAATGAGCAGTTCTCC.

The rearrangement joins TRBV7-2 to TRBJ2-7, with D hard to call. The V end lost 2 bases, the J end lost 2 bases, and 10 bases lay between the germline ends. The CDR3 contains 14 residues. Per the germline V gene, CDR1 is SGHTA and CDR2 is FQGNSA. The CDR3 region is CASSLYRDAYEQYF. The CDR3 nucleotides read TGTGCCAGCAGCTTATATAGGGATGCCTACGAGCAGTACTTC.

The J gene is TRBJ2-1, the V gene TRBV20-1; 12 nucleotides agree with TRBD2. Losses at the gene ends were 6 bases for V and 6 bases for J; bases not matched to a gene: 9. In germline, CDR1 is DFQATT, CDR2 SNEGSKA (reference sequence). The CDR3 runs to 15 residues. CDR3 nucleotides: TGCAGTGCGTTAGGACGGGGACTAGCGGGCAATGAGCAGTTCTTC. It translates to CSALGRGLAGNEQFF.

This chain joins TRBV29-1 and TRBJ1-1; D not certain. V lost 3 bases to trimming and J lost 0 bases, with 8 bases between them. This CDR3 region has 13 residues. Germline V gene sequence: CDR1 SQVTM, CDR2 ANQGSEA. Here the CDR3 reads CSVDREMNTEAFF. Here the CDR3 DNA reads TGCAGCGTTGACAGAGAGATGAACACTGAAGCTTTCTTT.

The chain is built from TRBV18 and TRBJ1-4, with D unclear. In germline, CDR1 is KGHSH, CDR2 LQKENI. The CDR3 spans 13 residues. Trimming took 1 base from V and 7 from J, leaving 7 bases between them. Here the CDR3 DNA reads TGTGCCAGCTCACCACAGAACGGTGAAAAACTGTTTTTT. It specifies CASSPQNGEKLFF. Full variable domain (rest looked up from reference TRBV18 and TRBJ1-4): NAGVMQNPRHLVRRRGQEARLRCSPMKGHSHVYWYRQLPEEGLKFMVYLQKENIIDESGMPKERFSAEFPKEGPSILRIQQVVRGDSAAYFCASSPQNGEKLFFGSGTQLSVL.

The chain employs TRBV5-1 and TRBJ1-3, with 7 positions matching TRBD1. This CDR3 spans 16 amino acids. CDR1 is SGHRS and CDR2 is YFSETQ in the germline V gene. With 4 bases clipped from V and 4 bases from J, the junction kept 11 bases outside the gene matches. The CDR3 DNA is TGCGCCAGCAGCCTTAACCCCTGGGACAGAGGAAACACCATATATTTT. It codes for CASSLNPWDRGNTIYF. Complete variable domain (other parts from reference TRBV5-1 and TRBJ1-3): KAGVTQTPRYLIKTRGQQVTLSCSPISGHRSVSWYQQTPGQGLQFLFEYFSETQRNKGNFPGRFSGRQFSNSRSEMNVSTLELGDSALYLCASSLNPWDRGNTIYFGEGSWLTVV.

This clonotype has a single count. The CDR3 DNA follows: TGCAGCGTTCCGGGACAGGGTTTGGGGGAGACCCAGTACTTC. Its translation is CSVPGQGLGETQYF. The chain has TRBV29-1 and TRBJ2-5; the match to TRBD1 covers 9 bases. The CDR3 extends over 14 amino acids. Germline-derived CDR1 and CDR2 are SQVTM and ANQGSEA. V lost 5 bases, J lost 5 bases, and 9 bases stayed unmatched. Full variable domain (missing parts from reference TRBV29-1 and TRBJ2-5): SAVISQKPSRDICQRGTSLTIQCQVDSQVTMMFWYRQQPGQSLTLIATANQGSEATYESGFVIDKFPISRPNLTFSTLTVSNMSPEDSSIYLCSVPGQGLGETQYFGPGTRLLVL.

This clonotype was seen only a few times. The genes are TRBV28 and TRBJ2-3; D call uncertain. Trimming took 5 bases from V and 2 from J, leaving 8 bases between them. CDR1 MDHEN and CDR2 SYDVKM come from the germline V gene. This CDR3 is built from 13 residues. The CDR3 loop reads CASSEPNTDTQYF. The CDR3, as DNA: TGTGCCAGCAGTGAGCCGAACACAGATACGCAGTATTTT.

This chain uses TRBV7-2 with TRBJ1-2, with 8 bases matching TRBD1. J was trimmed by 4 bases and V by 6 bases; bases with no gene match: 4. The CDR3 consists of 13 residues. Germline V gene lookup returns CDR1 SGHTA and CDR2 FQGNSA. CDR3: CASSPGQGYGYTF. The CDR3 region has the DNA TGTGCCAGCAGTCCCGGACAGGGCTATGGCTACACCTTC.

CDR3 protein: CASSYVGGNGYTF. CDR3 DNA: TGCGCCAGCAGCTACGTGGGGGGGAACGGCTACACCTTC. The chain recombines TRBV5-1 with TRBJ1-2; maybe TRBD1 (5 bases). V gave up 3 bases and J gave up 8 bases, with 14 bases separating them. The CDR3 contains 13 residues. The V gene's germline CDR1 is SGHRS and CDR2 YFSETQ. Drawing the rest from reference TRBV5-1 and TRBJ1-2, the complete variable domain is KAGVTQTPRYLIKTRGQQVTLSCSPISGHRSVSWYQQTPGQGLQFLFEYFSETQRNKGNFPGRFSGRQFSNSRSEMNVSTLELGDSALYLCASSYVGGNGYTFGSGTRLTVV.

The CDR3 loop reads CATSSNLQGRTRGEQYF. DNA of the CDR3: TGTGCCACCAGCTCTAACCTACAGGGACGTACCCGGGGAGAGCAGTACTTC. V and J are TRBV15 and TRBJ2-7, with a tentative D call TRBD1 (6 bases). The V end was cut by 5 bases, the J end by 7 bases, with 27 bases between. Germline lookup yields CDR1 LNHNV and CDR2 YYDKDF (reference sequence). This CDR3 comprises 17 residues.

The chain is built from TRBV2 and TRBJ2-5; D uncertain. CDR3 size: 14 residues. Germline V gene sequence: CDR1 SNHLY, CDR2 FYNNEI. Trimming cost V 4 bases and J 2 bases, with 11 bases left between them. The CDR3 protein is CASSVGSLQETQYF. DNA of the CDR3: TGTGCCAGCAGTGTGGGTTCCCTACAAGAGACCCAGTACTTC.

J is TRBJ2-2 and V is TRBV6-4; D remains unclear. The CDR3 runs to 12 residues. V was trimmed by 4 bases and J by 2 bases, leaving 2 bases between them. The germline V gene has CDR1 MRHNA and CDR2 SNTAGT. The CDR3 sequence: CASSANTGELFF. CDR3 sequence (DNA): TGTGCCAGCAGTGCAAACACCGGGGAGCTGTTTTTT.

This clonotype was counted a few times. V gene TRBV20-1 combines with J gene TRBJ1-2; 8 positions match TRBD1. This CDR3 region has 13 residues. The V and J ends lost 6 bases and 4 bases, in that order; junction bases with no gene match: 7. CDR1 is DFQATT and CDR2 is SNEGSKA in the germline V gene (reference sequence). The chain's CDR3 is CSAPIRGLYGYTF. In DNA, the CDR3 is TGCAGTGCCCCAATCAGGGGGCTCTATGGCTACACCTTC.

The CDR3 DNA reads TGTGCCAGCAGTGGGGCAGGGCGGGACACCGGGGAGCTGTTTTTT. Amino acids: CASSGAGRDTGELFF. The chain employs TRBV6-1 and TRBJ2-2; either TRBD1 or TRBD2 may supply D (5 bases each). There are 15 residues in the CDR3. V lost 4 bases, J lost 3 bases, and 12 bases lay in between. The germline gives CDR1 MNHNS, CDR2 SASEGT.

The chain recombines TRBV7-2 with TRBJ2-3; 10 nucleotides line up with TRBD2. The CDR3 length is 15 residues. With 5 bases clipped from V and 4 bases from J, the junction kept 6 bases outside the gene matches. The germline V gene has CDR1 SGHTA and CDR2 FQGNSA. The CDR3 sequence is CASSPQAGGADTQYF. CDR3 bases: TGTGCCAGCAGCCCCCAAGCGGGGGGGGCAGATACGCAGTATTTT. The entire variable domain, with the rest obtained from reference TRBV7-2 and TRBJ2-3, is as follows: GAGVSQSPSNKVTEKGKDVELRCDPISGHTALYWYRQSLGQGLEFLIYFQGNSAPDKSGLPSDRFSAERTGGSVSTLTIQRTQQEDSAVYLCASSPQAGGADTQYFGPGTRLTVL.

The genes are TRBV7-6 and TRBJ2-7; D gene ambiguous. The CDR3 consists of 12 residues. Germline V gives CDR1 SGHVS, CDR2 FNYEAQ. With 1 base removed from V and 6 bases from J, the gap between germline ends came to 7 bases. This chain's CDR3 is CASSLELGEQYF. CDR3 nucleotide sequence: TGTGCCAGCAGCTTAGAACTGGGCGAGCAGTACTTC.

CDR3 sequence reads: CASSGIHISGNTIYF. CDR3 nucleotides: TGTGCCAGCAGCGGGATACATATCTCTGGAAACACCATATATTTT. This sequence joins TRBV9 and TRBJ1-3; the D is unclear. Germline CDR1 reads SGDLS; CDR2 reads YYNGEE. The CDR3 extends over 15 amino acids. Trimming shortened V by 3 bases and J by 0 bases, and 10 bases separated the two germline ends.

The chain links TRBV4-3 to TRBJ1-5; D is ambiguous. The germline CDR1 and CDR2 sequences are LGHNA and YSLEER. V was cut by 1 base and J by 4 bases, with 11 bases left in between. This CDR3 is built from 15 residues. The CDR3: CASSQASTDNQPQHF. In DNA, the CDR3 is TGCGCCAGCAGCCAAGCTTCGACGGATAATCAGCCCCAGCATTTT.